A single sample is the source of the 23 T cell receptor beta chains below, sequenced in a study of regulatory T cells in long-lasting Graves disease. Both iRepertoire HTBI primers and Arm-PCR of CDR3 regions were used to build the TCR beta libraries. TCRdb analysed the multiplex PCR reads with MiXCR anew, one entry per CDR3 protein. The sample records 310,000 or so distinct CDR3 sequences, 22% being singletons. Noted time point: persistent/refractory GD, antithyroid drugs over 5 years with positive TRAb. PBMCs provided the RNA from which the TCR library was made. Sequences were derived from peripheral blood mononuclear cells (PBMCs), sampled when the disease was refractory, from a patient treated with antithyroid drugs. The receptors derive from a female donor with Graves disease.

A few counts support this clonotype. The chain uses TRBV29-1 and TRBJ2-7, with TRBD2 matching 8 bases. CDR1 SQVTM and CDR2 ANQGSEA come from the germline V gene. V was pared by 4 bases and J by 2 bases, with 4 bases of the junction left unmatched. There are 13 residues in the CDR3. CDR3 bases: TGCAGCGTTGTACTAGCGGCAACCTACGAGCAGTACTTC. This encodes CSVVLAATYEQYF.

A word on this clonotype: One base away lies a much larger clone, so this may be a sequencing read error. This chain links TRBV6-1 with TRBJ1-5, with D hard to call. This CDR3 is 18 amino acids long. Germline assignment: CDR1 MNHNS and CDR2 SASEGT. Deletions cut 6 bases from V and 5 bases from J, with 26 bases between. CDR3 coding DNA: TGTGCCAGCAGCCATACCCCCCTCGCGTCAGGCCGAGATCAGCCCCAGCATTTT. Its translation is CASSHTPLASGRDQPQHF.

The gene calls are TRBV20-1 and TRBJ2-3; no reliable D call. The CDR3 sequence is 14 residues long. Trimming took 3 bases from V and 2 from J, leaving 12 bases between them. Germline V CDR1 and CDR2: DFQATT, SNEGSKA (reference sequence). CDR3 residues: CSASWQANTDTQYF. For the CDR3, the DNA is TGCAGTGCTAGTTGGCAGGCGAACACAGATACGCAGTATTTT.

Only a few counts were recorded for this clonotype. The chain joins TRBV30 to TRBJ1-1; D unresolved. The length of the CDR3 is 13 residues. Trimming took off 5 bases at V and 5 bases at J, with 15 bases between the two ends. CDR1 is GTSNPN and CDR2 is SVGIG in the germline V gene (reference sequence). CDR3 in amino acids: CAWAPPLGTEAFF. The CDR3 DNA sequence: TGTGCCTGGGCTCCGCCCTTGGGGACTGAAGCTTTCTTT.

The chain links TRBV12-3 or TRBV12-4 to TRBJ1-1, with a possible D match to TRBD1 (5 bases). This CDR3 contains 15 residues. V was trimmed by 6 bases and J by 0 bases, leaving 14 bases between them. The DNA for the CDR3 is TGTGCCAGCAGAACGATTAGGGGATTGAACACTGAAGCTTTCTTT. It translates to CASRTIRGLNTEAFF.

This clonotype has at least ten counts. The chain joins TRBV28 to TRBJ1-4, with 11 bases aligning to TRBD1. This CDR3 has 15 residues. V lost 4 bases to trimming and J lost 7 bases; unmatched junction nucleotides: 5. The V gene's germline CDR1 is MDHEN and CDR2 SYDVKM. This chain's CDR3 is CASSSRTGGTEKLFF. CDR3 coding DNA: TGTGCCAGCAGTTCTCGGACAGGGGGCACTGAAAAACTGTTTTTT.

The genes are TRBV28 and TRBJ2-1; the match to TRBD2 covers 11 bases. V trimming: 5 bases; J trimming: 2 bases; junction bases outside the gene matches: 5. CDR3 size: 16 residues. Germline CDR1 is MDHEN and CDR2 is SYDVKM. The CDR3 DNA sequence: TGTGCCAGCAGTCCTCAGACTAGCGGGGCCTACAATGAGCAGTTCTTC. It translates to CASSPQTSGAYNEQFF.

This clonotype appeared many times. The chain employs TRBV7-2 and TRBJ2-5; 7 bases line up with TRBD1. This CDR3 is 15 amino acids long. Trimming cost V 5 bases and J 2 bases; bases outside gene matches: 8. Germline V gives CDR1 SGHTA, CDR2 FQGNSA. In DNA, the CDR3 is TGTGCCAGCAGCGCTAAGACAGGGTCTCAAGAGACCCAGTACTTC. Translated, it gives CASSAKTGSQETQYF.

This clonotype was observed at least ten times. The chain is built from TRBV3-1 and TRBJ1-1, with D hard to call. Germline-derived CDR1 and CDR2 are LGHDT and YNNKEL (reference sequence). The ends were cut back, 0 bases at V and 0 bases at J, with 2 bases in the middle. The CDR3 consists of 13 residues. The CDR3 DNA follows: TGTGCCAGCAGCCAAGATATGAACACTGAAGCTTTCTTT. This gives the protein CASSQDMNTEAFF.

This clonotype was observed a handful of times. This chain connects TRBV30 to TRBJ2-7; either TRBD1 or TRBD2 may fit D (5 bases each). Between the trimmed V and J ends, which lost 0 bases and 6 bases, there was a span of 9 bases. The CDR3 extends over 12 amino acids. Germline V gene sequence: CDR1 GTSNPN, CDR2 SVGIG (reference sequence). As DNA, the CDR3 is TGTGCCTGGAGTGTTGTCGGGGCCGAGCAGTACTTC. Protein product: CAWSVVGAEQYF. The variable domain in full, with the rest retrieved from reference TRBV30 and TRBJ2-7, is SQTIHQWPATLVQPVGSPLSLECTVEGTSNPNLYWYRQAAGRGLQLLFYSVGIGQISSEVPQNLSASRPQDRQFILSSKKLLLSDSGFYLCAWSVVGAEQYFGPGTRLTVT.

This clonotype has at least ten counts. This chain links TRBV28 with TRBJ2-5; D is possibly TRBD2 (6 bases). CDR3 length: 13 residues. CDR1 is MDHEN and CDR2 is SYDVKM in the germline V gene. Trimming removed 8 bases at V and 10 bases at J, with 20 bases between. This CDR3 reads CASCRLVFGNQYF. The CDR3 bases are TGTGCCAGCTGCCGACTAGTGTTCGGGAACCAGTACTTC.

There are a few counts of this clonotype. This sequence joins TRBV19 and TRBJ2-7; 8 nucleotides agree with TRBD1. The CDR3 totals 14 residues. With V trimmed by 3 bases and J by 3 bases, 4 bases remained unmatched. In germline, CDR1 is LNHDA, CDR2 SQIVND (reference sequence). For the CDR3, the DNA is TGTGCCAGTAGTATGACAGGGGAGCGCTACGAGCAGTACTTC. Its protein product is CASSMTGERYEQYF.

This sequence joins TRBV20-1 and TRBJ2-7; 9 bases line up with TRBD2. The germline CDR1 and CDR2 sequences are DFQATT and SNEGSKA (reference sequence). The CDR3 length is 15 residues. Losses at the gene ends were 0 bases for V and 4 bases for J; bases not matched to a gene: 7. The DNA of the CDR3 is TGCAGTGCTAGAGATCCCGGACTAGCGCTTTACGAGCAGTACTTC. Translated, it gives CSARDPGLALYEQYF.

This clonotype was counted only a few times. This chain links TRBV7-9 with TRBJ2-7; 8 positions agree with TRBD2. Per the germline V gene, CDR1 is SEHNR and CDR2 is FQNEAQ (reference sequence). The trim removed 5 bases at V and 7 bases at J, leaving 19 bases unmatched. The CDR3 is made up of 17 amino acids. The CDR3: CASSPDSGIGQLGEQYF. DNA for the CDR3: TGTGCCAGCAGCCCAGATAGCGGGATAGGCCAACTGGGTGAGCAGTACTTC.

In its sample, this clonotype was seen many times. The V gene is TRBV2, the J gene TRBJ2-2, with 9 bases matching TRBD2. The trim removed 10 bases at V and 3 bases at J, leaving 3 bases unmatched. In germline, CDR1 is SNHLY, CDR2 FYNNEI. This CDR3 contains 13 residues. CDR3 coding DNA: TGTGCCACCCTAGCGGGGTACACCGGGGAGCTGTTTTTT. This codes for CATLAGYTGELFF. Full variable domain (missing parts from reference TRBV2 and TRBJ2-2): EPEVTQTPSHQVTQMGQEVILRCVPISNHLYFYWYRQILGQKVEFLVSFYNNEISEKSEIFDDQFSVERPDGSNFTLKIRSTKLEDSAMYFCATLAGYTGELFFGEGSRLTVL.

This sequence joins TRBV7-9 and TRBJ1-4; D unclear. V lost 5 bases, J lost 8 bases, and 18 bases lay in between. The CDR3 runs 15 residues. The V gene's germline CDR1 is SEHNR and CDR2 FQNEAQ (reference sequence). CDR3 DNA sequence: TGTGCCAGCAGCGCTACCGTCCTCGGAGGAGAAAAACTGTTTTTT. It encodes CASSATVLGGEKLFF.

This clonotype has a count of ten or more. The chain joins TRBV27 to TRBJ1-2; the D is unclear. There are 15 residues in the CDR3. From germline, CDR1 is MNHEY and CDR2 SMNVEV (reference sequence). V was clipped by 4 bases and J by 6 bases, with 18 bases between them. The CDR3 sequence: CASSSTPSVSHGYTF. DNA of the CDR3: TGTGCCAGCAGTTCGACACCGTCCGTTTCCCATGGCTACACCTTC.

This clonotype was detected many times. J is TRBJ2-3 and V is TRBV7-2, with TRBD1 as a possible D gene (5 bases). This CDR3 has 14 amino acids. V lost 5 bases and J lost 5, with 14 bases in between. CDR1 is SGHTA and CDR2 is FQGNSA in the germline V gene. The CDR3 region has the DNA TGTGCCAGCAGCCTCCACAGGACGGTAGATACGCAGTATTTT. This encodes CASSLHRTVDTQYF.

Ten or more counts support this clonotype. J is TRBJ2-5 and V is TRBV20-1; TRBD2 matches at 11 bases. The V gene end was trimmed by 1 base and the J gene end by 6 bases; junction bases not matched to a gene: 4. CDR1 DFQATT and CDR2 SNEGSKA come from the germline V gene (reference sequence). The CDR3 contains 14 residues. The CDR3: CSARVTSGTKTQYF. The CDR3 DNA follows: TGCAGTGCTAGAGTGACTAGCGGGACAAAGACCCAGTACTTC.

This clonotype was counted ten times or more. The V and J genes are TRBV6-9 and TRBJ2-5; 8 bases agree with TRBD1. The CDR3 runs to 16 residues. V gave up 3 bases and J gave up 5 bases; unmatched junction bases: 11. CDR1 and CDR2 (germline): MNHGY, SVAAGI. The CDR3 is CASSYLGRGHLETQYF. CDR3 nucleotides: TGTGCCAGCAGTTACCTCGGCAGGGGGCATCTGGAGACCCAGTACTTC.

J is TRBJ2-4 and V is TRBV6-1, with a weak D call TRBD2 (6 bases). V lost 6 bases to trimming and J lost 8 bases, with 17 bases between them. The germline gives CDR1 MNHNS, CDR2 SASEGT. This CDR3 is 14 amino acids long. The CDR3 here is CASRLTRGSDIQYF. In DNA form, the CDR3 reads TGTGCCAGCAGACTGACTAGAGGGTCGGACATTCAGTACTTC.

The V call is TRBV5-1, the J call TRBJ2-5, with 7 bases identical to TRBD2. After removal of 4 bases from V and 4 bases from J, the junction contained 10 bases not matched to a gene. Looked up from germline, CDR1 is SGHRS and CDR2 is YFSETQ. This CDR3 is built from 15 residues. The CDR3: CASSMSGAAGETQYF. The CDR3 region has the DNA TGCGCCAGCAGCATGAGCGGGGCCGCCGGAGAGACCCAGTACTTC.

This clonotype was detected many times. At one end the junction does not follow the germline gene, possibly because of a read error. This chain connects TRBV5-5 to TRBJ1-2; 7 bases map to TRBD1. The CDR3 length is 16 residues. Germline CDR1 and CDR2: SGHKS and YYEKEE (reference sequence). CDR3 DNA: TGCGCCAGCAGCTTGATGGGACAGCCTTCCAACTATGGCTACACCTTC. Translating gives CASSLMGQPSNYGYTF. The full variable domain, rest sourced from reference TRBV5-5 and TRBJ1-2, is DAGVTQSPTHLIKTRGQQVTLRCSPISGHKSVSWYQQVLGQGPQFIFQYYEKEERGRGNFPDRFSARQFPNYSSELNVNALLLGDSALYLCASSLMGQPSNYGYTFGSGTRLTVV.